This T cell receptor beta chain came from a study of blood T cells in healthy people across ages. Study overall: Capturing about one barcoded beta molecule per two T cells was achieved by template switching.

Germline lookup yields CDR1 LNHNV and CDR2 YYDKDF (reference sequence). The CDR3 spans 14 residues. The ends lost 5 bases at V and 4 bases at J; junction bases unmatched: 2. At least ten counts were recorded for this clonotype. For the second PCR, which ran for 7 to 11 cycles, a sample-barcoded 5' primer and a J-beta primer mix were used. Every cDNA molecule carried a tag from a template-switch adaptor bearing 12 random nucleotides. MiXCR, run by TCRdb on the 5' RACE reads, gives a single entry per CDR3 protein. This sample has approximately 790,000 distinct CDR3 sequences, with roughly 60% found just once.

Material for sequencing was blood. This chain joins TRBV15 and TRBJ2-1, with 10 bases identical to TRBD1. This receptor was identified in a man aged 25 to 40 in good health. The CDR3 loop reads CATSWTGGYNEQFF. In DNA, the CDR3 is TGTGCCACCAGCTGGACAGGGGGATACAATGAGCAGTTCTTC.